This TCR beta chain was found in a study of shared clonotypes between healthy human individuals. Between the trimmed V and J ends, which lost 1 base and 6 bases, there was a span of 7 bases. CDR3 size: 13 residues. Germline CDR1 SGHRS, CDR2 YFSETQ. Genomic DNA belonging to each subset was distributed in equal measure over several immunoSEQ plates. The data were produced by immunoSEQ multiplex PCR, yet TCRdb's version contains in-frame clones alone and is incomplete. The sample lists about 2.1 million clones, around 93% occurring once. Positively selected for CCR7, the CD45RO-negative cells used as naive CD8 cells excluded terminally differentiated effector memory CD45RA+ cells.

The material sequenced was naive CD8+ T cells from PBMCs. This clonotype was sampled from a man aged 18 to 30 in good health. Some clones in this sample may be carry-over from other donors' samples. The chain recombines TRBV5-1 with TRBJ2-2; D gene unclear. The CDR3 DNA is TGCGCCAGCAGCTTGTGGGCTTCCGGGGAGCTGTTTTTT. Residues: CASSLWASGELFF.